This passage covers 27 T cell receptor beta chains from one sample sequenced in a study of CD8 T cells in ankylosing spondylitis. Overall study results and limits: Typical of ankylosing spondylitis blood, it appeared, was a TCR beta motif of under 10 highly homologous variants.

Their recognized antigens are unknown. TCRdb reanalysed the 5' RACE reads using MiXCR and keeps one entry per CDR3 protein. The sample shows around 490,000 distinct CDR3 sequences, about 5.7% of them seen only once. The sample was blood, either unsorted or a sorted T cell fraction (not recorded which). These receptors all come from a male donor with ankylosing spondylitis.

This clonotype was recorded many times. DNA for the CDR3: TGTGCCAGCAGCCGCGGAGAAGAGCCCCAGCATTTT. This gives the protein CASSRGEEPQHF. V is TRBV12-3 or TRBV12-4 and J is TRBJ1-5; no reliable D call. CDR3 length: 12 amino acids. Between the trimmed V and J ends, which lost 6 bases and 8 bases, there was a span of 11 bases.

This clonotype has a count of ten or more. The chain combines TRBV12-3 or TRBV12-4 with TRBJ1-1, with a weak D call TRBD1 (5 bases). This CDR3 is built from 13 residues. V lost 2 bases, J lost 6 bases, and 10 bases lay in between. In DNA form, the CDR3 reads TGTGCCAGCAGTTTAAAGCGAGGGGCTGAAGCTTTCTTT. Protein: CASSLKRGAEAFF.

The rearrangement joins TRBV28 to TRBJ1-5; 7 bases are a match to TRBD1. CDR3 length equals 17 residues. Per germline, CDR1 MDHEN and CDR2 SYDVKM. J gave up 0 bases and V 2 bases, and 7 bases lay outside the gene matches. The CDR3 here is CASSLLWDSDSNQPQHF. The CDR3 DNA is TGTGCCAGCAGTTTACTGTGGGACAGCGATAGCAATCAGCCCCAGCATTTT.

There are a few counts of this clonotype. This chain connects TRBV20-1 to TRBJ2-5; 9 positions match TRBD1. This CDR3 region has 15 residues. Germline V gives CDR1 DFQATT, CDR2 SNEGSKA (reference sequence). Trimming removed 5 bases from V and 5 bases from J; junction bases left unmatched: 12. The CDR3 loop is CSASSWTGAGETQYF. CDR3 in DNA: TGCAGTGCTTCCTCGTGGACAGGGGCTGGGGAGACCCAGTACTTC.

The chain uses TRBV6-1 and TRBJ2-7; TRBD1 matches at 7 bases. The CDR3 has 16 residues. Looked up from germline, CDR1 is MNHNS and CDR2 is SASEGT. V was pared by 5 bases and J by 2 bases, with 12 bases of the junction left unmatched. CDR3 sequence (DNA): TGTGCCAGCAGTCCGACGGACAGGTCTTTGACCTACGAGCAGTACTTC. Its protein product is CASSPTDRSLTYEQYF.

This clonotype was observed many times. The CDR3 DNA reads TGCAGTGCTGCCAGGGGCGACCAAGAGACCCAGTACTTC. It specifies CSAARGDQETQYF. V is TRBV20-1 and J is TRBJ2-5, with a tentative D call TRBD1 (6 bases). Trimming cost V 5 bases and J 0 bases, with 10 bases left between them. The CDR3 runs 13 residues. Germline V gives CDR1 DFQATT, CDR2 SNEGSKA (reference sequence).

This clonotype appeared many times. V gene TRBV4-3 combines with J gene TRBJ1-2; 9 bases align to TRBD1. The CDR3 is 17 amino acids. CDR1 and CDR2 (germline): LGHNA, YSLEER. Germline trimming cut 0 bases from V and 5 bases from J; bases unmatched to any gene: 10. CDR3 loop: CASSQDRYRGPLYGYTF. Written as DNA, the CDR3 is TGCGCCAGCAGCCAAGATCGGTACAGGGGGCCCCTATATGGCTACACCTTC.

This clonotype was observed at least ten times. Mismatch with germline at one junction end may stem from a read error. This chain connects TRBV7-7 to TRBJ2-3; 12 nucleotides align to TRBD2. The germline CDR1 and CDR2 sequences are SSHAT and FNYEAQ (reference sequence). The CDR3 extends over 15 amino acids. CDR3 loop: CASSPRTSGEDTQYF. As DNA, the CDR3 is TGTGCTAGCAGCCCGAGGACTAGCGGGGAAGATACGCAGTATTTT.

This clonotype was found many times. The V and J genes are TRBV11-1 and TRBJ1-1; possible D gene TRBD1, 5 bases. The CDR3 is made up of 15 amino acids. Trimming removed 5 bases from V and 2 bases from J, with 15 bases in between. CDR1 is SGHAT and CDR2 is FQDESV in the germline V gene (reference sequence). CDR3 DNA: TGTGCCAGCAGCGACCTGATGGGACCAAACACTGAAGCTTTCTTT. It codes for CASSDLMGPNTEAFF.

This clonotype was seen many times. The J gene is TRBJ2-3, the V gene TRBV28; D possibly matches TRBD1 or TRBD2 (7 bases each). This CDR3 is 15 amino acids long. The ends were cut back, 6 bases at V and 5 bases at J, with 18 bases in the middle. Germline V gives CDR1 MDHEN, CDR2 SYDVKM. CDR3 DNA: TGTGCCAGCAGAATGATCAGGGGGGGAGAAGATACGCAGTATTTT. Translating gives CASRMIRGGEDTQYF.

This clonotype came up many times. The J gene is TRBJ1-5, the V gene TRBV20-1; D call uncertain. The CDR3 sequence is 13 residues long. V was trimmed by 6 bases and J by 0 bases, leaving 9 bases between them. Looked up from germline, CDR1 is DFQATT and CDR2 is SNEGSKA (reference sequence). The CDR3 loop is CSAVGDSNQPQHF. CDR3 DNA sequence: TGCAGTGCGGTAGGAGATAGCAATCAGCCCCAGCATTTT.

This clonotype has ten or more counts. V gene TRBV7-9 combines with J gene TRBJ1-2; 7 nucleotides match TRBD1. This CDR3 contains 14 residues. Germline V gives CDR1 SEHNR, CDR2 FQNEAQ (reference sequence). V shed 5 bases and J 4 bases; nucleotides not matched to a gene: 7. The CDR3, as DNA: TGTGCCAGCAGCGACCGGACAGGCCGCTATGGCTACACCTTC. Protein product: CASSDRTGRYGYTF.

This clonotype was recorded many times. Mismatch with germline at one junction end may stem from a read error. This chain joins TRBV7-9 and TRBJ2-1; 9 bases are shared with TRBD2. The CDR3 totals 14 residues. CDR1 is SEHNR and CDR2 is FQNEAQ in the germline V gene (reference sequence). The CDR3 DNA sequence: TGTGCCAGCAGCGTAGCGGGAGCTAGGAATGAGCAGTTCTTC. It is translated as CASSVAGARNEQFF.

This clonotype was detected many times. Here the CDR3 DNA reads TGCAGCGTTGTAATGCGACCATCCTACAATGAGCAGTTCTTC. It encodes CSVVMRPSYNEQFF. V usage is TRBV29-1 and J usage is TRBJ2-1; D is ambiguous. Germline loops: CDR1 SQVTM, CDR2 ANQGSEA. Trimming pared 4 bases from V and 1 base from J, leaving 11 bases between. The CDR3 length is 14 residues.

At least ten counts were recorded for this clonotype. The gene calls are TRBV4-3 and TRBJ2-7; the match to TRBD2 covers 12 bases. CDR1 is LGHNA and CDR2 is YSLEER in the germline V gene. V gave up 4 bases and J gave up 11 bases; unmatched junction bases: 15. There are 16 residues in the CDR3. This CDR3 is CASSLGTGLAGGGEYF. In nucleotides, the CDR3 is TGCGCCAGCAGCCTAGGAACGGGACTAGCGGGCGGTGGCGAGTACTTC.

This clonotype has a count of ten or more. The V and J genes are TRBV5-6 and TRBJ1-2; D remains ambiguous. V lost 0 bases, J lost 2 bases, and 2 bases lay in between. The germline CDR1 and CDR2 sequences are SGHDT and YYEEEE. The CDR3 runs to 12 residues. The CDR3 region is CASSLGNYGYTF. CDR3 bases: TGTGCCAGCAGCTTGGGGAACTATGGCTACACCTTC.

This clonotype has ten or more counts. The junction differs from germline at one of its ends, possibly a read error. This CDR3 is CASSRTSGSETQYF. CDR3 DNA: TGTGCTAGCAGCAGGACTAGCGGCTCAGAGACCCAGTACTTC. V gene TRBV7-7 combines with J gene TRBJ2-5, with TRBD2 identical over 10 bases. The length of the CDR3 is 14 residues. Germline CDR1 SSHAT, CDR2 FNYEAQ (reference sequence).

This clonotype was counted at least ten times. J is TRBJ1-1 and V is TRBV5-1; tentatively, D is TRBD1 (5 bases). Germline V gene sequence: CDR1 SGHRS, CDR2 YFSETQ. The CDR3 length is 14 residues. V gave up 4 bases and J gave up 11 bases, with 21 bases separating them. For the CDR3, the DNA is TGCGCCAGCAGCGCGACAGTTCTAGGAAATGTGGCTTTCTTT. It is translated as CASSATVLGNVAFF.

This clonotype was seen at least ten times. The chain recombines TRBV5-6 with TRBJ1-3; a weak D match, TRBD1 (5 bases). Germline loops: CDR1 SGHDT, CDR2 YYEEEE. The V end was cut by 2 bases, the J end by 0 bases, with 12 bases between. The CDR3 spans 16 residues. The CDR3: CASSLGQRNSGNTIYF. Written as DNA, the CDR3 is TGTGCCAGCAGCTTAGGACAAAGAAACTCTGGAAACACCATATATTTT.

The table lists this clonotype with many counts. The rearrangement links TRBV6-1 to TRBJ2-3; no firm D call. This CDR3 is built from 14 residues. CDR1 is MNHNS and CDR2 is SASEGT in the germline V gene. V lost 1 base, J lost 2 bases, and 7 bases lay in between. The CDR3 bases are TGTGCCAGCAGTGAAGACGGAATCACAGATACGCAGTATTTT. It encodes CASSEDGITDTQYF.

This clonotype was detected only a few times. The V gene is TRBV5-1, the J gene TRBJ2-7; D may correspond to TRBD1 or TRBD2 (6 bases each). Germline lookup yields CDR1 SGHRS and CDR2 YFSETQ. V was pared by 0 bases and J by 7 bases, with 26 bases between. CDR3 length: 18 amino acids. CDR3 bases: TGCGCCAGCAGCTTGGCGGGGGTCACACAGGGTGCCCAAGGGGAGCAGTACTTC. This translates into CASSLAGVTQGAQGEQYF.

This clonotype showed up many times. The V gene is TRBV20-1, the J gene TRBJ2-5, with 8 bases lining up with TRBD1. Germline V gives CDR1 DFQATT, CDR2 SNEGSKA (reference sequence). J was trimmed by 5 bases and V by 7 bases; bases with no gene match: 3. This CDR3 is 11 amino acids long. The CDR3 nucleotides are TGCAGTGTACGGGACAGGGAGACCCAGTACTTC. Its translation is CSVRDRETQYF.

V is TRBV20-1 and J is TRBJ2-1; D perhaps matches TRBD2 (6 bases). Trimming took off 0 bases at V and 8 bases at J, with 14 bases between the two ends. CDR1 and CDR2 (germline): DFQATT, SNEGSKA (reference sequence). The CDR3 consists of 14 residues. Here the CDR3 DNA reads TGCAGTGCTAGAGATCTGGAGGGTTTGGATGAGCAGTTCTTC. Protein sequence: CSARDLEGLDEQFF.

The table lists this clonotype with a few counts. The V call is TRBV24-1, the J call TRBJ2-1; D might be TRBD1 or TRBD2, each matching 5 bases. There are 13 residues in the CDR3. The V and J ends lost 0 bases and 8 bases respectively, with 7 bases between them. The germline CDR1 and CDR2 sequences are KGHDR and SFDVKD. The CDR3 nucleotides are TGTGCCACCAGTGATTTGGAGGGACATGAGCAGTTCTTC. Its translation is CATSDLEGHEQFF.

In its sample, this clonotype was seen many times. The CDR3 protein is CASSFTGLHTRGYTF. DNA for the CDR3: TGTGCCAGCAGCTTTACGGGTCTCCACACTCGTGGCTACACCTTC. The chain has TRBV5-6 and TRBJ1-2; D not resolved. V gave up 2 bases and J gave up 7 bases, with 18 bases separating them. From germline, CDR1 is SGHDT and CDR2 YYEEEE. The CDR3 sequence is 15 residues long.

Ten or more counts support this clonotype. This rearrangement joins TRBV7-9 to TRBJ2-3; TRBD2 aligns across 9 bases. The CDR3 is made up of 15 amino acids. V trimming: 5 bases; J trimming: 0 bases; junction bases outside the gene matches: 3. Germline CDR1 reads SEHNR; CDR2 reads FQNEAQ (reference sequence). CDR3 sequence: CASSPGLASTDTQYF. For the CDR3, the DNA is TGTGCCAGCAGCCCGGGACTAGCTAGCACAGATACGCAGTATTTT. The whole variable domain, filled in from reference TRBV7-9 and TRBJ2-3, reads DTGVSQNPRHKITKRGQNVTFRCDPISEHNRLYWYRQTLGQGPEFLTYFQNEAQLEKSRLLSDRFSAERPKGSFSTLEIQRTEQGDSAMYLCASSPGLASTDTQYFGPGTRLTVL.

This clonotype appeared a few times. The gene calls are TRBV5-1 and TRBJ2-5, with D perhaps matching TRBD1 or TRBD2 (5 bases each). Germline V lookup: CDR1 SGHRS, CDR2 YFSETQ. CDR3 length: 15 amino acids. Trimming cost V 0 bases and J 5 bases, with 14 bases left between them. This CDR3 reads CASSLAGTAGETQYF. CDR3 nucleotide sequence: TGCGCCAGCAGCTTGGCAGGGACCGCCGGGGAGACCCAGTACTTC.